The 4 T cell receptor beta chains given below trace back to one sample, sequenced in a study of CD8 T cells in ankylosing spondylitis. TCRdb ran MiXCR on the 5' RACE reads and lists one entry per CDR3 protein. The sample includes roughly 180,000 distinct CDR3 sequences, around 8.9% of them seen just once. What was sequenced was blood, either unsorted or a sorted T cell fraction (not recorded which). Source of these receptors: a female donor with ankylosing spondylitis or in good health (not recorded which).

In this sample, this clonotype turned up many times. The chain carries TRBV29-1 and TRBJ2-7; the D gene is possibly TRBD2 (5 bases). Between the trimmed V and J ends, which lost 5 bases and 0 bases, there was a span of 8 bases. This CDR3 has 12 amino acids. CDR1 SQVTM and CDR2 ANQGSEA come from the germline V gene. The CDR3 DNA reads as TGCAGCGTTTTGGGGAGCTCCTACGAGCAGTACTTC. Its translation is CSVLGSSYEQYF.

This clonotype has ten or more counts. Here the CDR3 DNA reads TGTGCCAGCAGCTTACAGGGTATGGGAGAGACCCAGTACTTC. Residues: CASSLQGMGETQYF. The chain couples TRBV7-9 to TRBJ2-5, with D tentatively TRBD1 (5 bases). The V end was cut by 2 bases, the J end by 4 bases, with 11 bases between. The CDR3 totals 14 residues. Germline-derived CDR1 and CDR2 are SEHNR and FQNEAQ (reference sequence).

This clonotype was seen more than once but under ten times. The CDR3 reads CARQGEWGRQAFF. In DNA form, the CDR3 reads TGTGCCAGACAGGGGGAGTGGGGTCGTCAAGCTTTCTTT. The rearrangement joins TRBV19 to TRBJ1-1, with TRBD1 matching 8 bases. This CDR3 has 13 amino acids. Germline loops: CDR1 LNHDA, CDR2 SQIVND (reference sequence). The ends lost 9 bases at V and 9 bases at J; junction bases unmatched: 12.

This clonotype has a count of ten or more. The chain couples TRBV29-1 to TRBJ2-4; D assignment may be TRBD1 or TRBD2 (5 bases each). The germline V and J ends were trimmed by 0 bases and 7 bases, with 13 bases remaining between them. Germline V lookup: CDR1 SQVTM, CDR2 ANQGSEA. The CDR3 spans 14 residues. Written as DNA, the CDR3 is TGCAGCGTTGAAGATCACGGGGCAGCGAACATTCAGTACTTC. Translating gives CSVEDHGAANIQYF.